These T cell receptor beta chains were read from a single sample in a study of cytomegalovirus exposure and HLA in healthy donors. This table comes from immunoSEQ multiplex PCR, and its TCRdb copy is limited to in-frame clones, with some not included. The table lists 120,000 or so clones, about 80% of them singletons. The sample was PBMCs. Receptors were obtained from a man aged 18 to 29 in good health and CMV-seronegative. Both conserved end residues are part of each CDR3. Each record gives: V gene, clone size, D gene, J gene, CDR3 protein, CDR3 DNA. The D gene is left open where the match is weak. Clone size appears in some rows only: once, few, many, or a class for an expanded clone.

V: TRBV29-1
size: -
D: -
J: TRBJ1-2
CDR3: CSVADSPYGYTF
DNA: TGCAGCGTAGCAGACAGTCCCTATGGCTACACCTTC

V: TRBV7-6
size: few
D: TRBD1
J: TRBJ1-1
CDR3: CASSLTGGNTEAFF
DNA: TGTGCCAGCAGCTTAACAGGGGGGAACACTGAAGCTTTCTTT

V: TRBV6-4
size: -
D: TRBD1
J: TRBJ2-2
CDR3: CASSERTGSSGELFF
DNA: TGTGCCAGCAGTGAAAGGACAGGGAGTTCCGGGGAGCTGTTTTTT

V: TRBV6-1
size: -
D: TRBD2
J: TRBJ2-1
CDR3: CASSVGGGGKYNEQFF
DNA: TGTGCCAGCAGTGTAGGAGGCGGGGGGAAATACAATGAGCAGTTCTTC

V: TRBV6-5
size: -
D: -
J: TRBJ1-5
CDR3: CASRPDTSNQPQHF
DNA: TGTGCCAGCAGACCTGACACTAGCAATCAGCCCCAGCATTTT

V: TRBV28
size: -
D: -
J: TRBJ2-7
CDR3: CASEAGDLSEQYF
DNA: TGTGCCAGTGAGGCAGGGGATCTTAGTGAGCAGTACTTC

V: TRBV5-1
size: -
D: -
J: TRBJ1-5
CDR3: CASSLVKGGGDQPQHF
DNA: TGCGCCAGCAGCTTGGTAAAAGGGGGTGGCGATCAGCCCCAGCATTTT

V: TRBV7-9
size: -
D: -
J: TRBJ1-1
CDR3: CSSSPGQGTEAFF
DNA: TGTTCCAGCAGCCCCGGGCAGGGCACTGAAGCTTTCTTT

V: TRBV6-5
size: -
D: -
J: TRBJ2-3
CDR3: CASSYYGVSTDTQYF
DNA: TGTGCCAGCAGTTACTACGGGGTTAGCACAGATACGCAGTATTTT

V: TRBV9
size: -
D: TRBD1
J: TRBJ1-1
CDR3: CASSPKDRAPEAFF
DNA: TGTGCCAGCAGCCCTAAGGACAGGGCCCCTGAAGCTTTCTTT

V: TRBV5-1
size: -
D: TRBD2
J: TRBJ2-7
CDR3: CASSLEASGVYEQYF
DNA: TGCGCCAGCAGCTTGGAGGCTAGCGGGGTTTACGAGCAGTACTTC

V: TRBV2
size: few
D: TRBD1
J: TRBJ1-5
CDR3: CASRTGGSNQPQHF
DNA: TGTGCCAGCCGGACAGGGGGAAGCAATCAGCCCCAGCATTTT

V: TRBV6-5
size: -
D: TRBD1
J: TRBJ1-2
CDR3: CASSWTGEYGYTF
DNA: TGTGCCAGCAGTTGGACAGGGGAATATGGCTACACCTTC

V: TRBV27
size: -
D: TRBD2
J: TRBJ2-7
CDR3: CASRIPRGDSYEQYF
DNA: TGTGCCAGCAGAATCCCCCGGGGGGACTCCTACGAGCAGTACTTC

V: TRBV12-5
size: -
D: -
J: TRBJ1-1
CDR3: CASGPRTGNTEAFF
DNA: TGTGCTAGTGGTCCCCGGACGGGAAACACTGAAGCTTTCTTT

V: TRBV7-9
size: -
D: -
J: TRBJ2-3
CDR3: CASSFPGREDTQYF
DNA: TGTGCCAGCAGCTTCCCGGGCAGGGAAGATACGCAGTATTTT

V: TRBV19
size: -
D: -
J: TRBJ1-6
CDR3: CASRPARQGTSPLHF
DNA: TGTGCCAGTAGACCCGCCCGGCAGGGGACTTCACCCCTCCACTTT

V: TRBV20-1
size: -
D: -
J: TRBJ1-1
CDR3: CSATLPKGAFF
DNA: TGCAGTGCTACCTTACCAAAGGGGGCTTTCTTT

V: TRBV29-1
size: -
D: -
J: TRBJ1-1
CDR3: CSVGWEVDFF
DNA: TGCAGCGTAGGGTGGGAGGTTGATTTCTTT

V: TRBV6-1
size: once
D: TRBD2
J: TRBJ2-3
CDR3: CASSLLAGADTQYF
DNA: TGTGCCAGCAGTCTCTTGGCGGGGGCAGATACGCAGTATTTT

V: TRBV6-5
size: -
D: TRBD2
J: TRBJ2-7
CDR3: CASSAAGGMKYF
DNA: TGTGCCAGCAGTGCCGCGGGGGGGATGAAGTACTTC

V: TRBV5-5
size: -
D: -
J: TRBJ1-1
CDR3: CASSPTTATEAFF
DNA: TGTGCCAGCAGCCCGACGACAGCCACTGAAGCTTTCTTT

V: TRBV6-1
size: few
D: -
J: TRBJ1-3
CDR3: CASREGIAGKSLAGNTIYF
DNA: TGTGCCAGCAGGGAAGGGATCGCCGGGAAAAGTTTGGCGGGAAACACCATATATTTT

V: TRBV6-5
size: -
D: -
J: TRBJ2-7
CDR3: CASNPGLLYEQYF
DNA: TGTGCCAGCAATCCGGGACTGCTCTACGAGCAGTACTTC

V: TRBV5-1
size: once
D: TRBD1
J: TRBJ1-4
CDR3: CASSSSGGKDEKLFF
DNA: TGCGCCAGCAGCTCCTCAGGGGGGAAGGATGAAAAACTGTTTTTT

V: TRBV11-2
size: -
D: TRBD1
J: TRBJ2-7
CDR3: CASSFSGTGSYEQYF
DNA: TGTGCCAGCAGCTTTTCCGGGACAGGTTCCTACGAGCAGTACTTC

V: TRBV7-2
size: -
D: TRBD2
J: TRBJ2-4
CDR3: CASSFPGGEGAKNIQYF
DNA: TGTGCCAGCAGCTTCCCCGGGGGGGAAGGGGCCAAAAACATTCAGTACTTC

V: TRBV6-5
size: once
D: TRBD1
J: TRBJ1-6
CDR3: CASSSDRGFDDSPLHF
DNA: TGTGCCAGCAGTTCTGACAGGGGATTTGACGATTCACCCCTCCACTTT

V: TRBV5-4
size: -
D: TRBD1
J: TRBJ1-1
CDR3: CASSRDREAFF
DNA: TGTGCCAGCAGTCGGGACAGGGAAGCTTTCTTT

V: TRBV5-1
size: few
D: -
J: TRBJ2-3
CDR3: CAGSLVVRGRADTQYF
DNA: TGCGCCGGCAGCTTGGTTGTCAGGGGACGGGCAGATACGCAGTATTTT

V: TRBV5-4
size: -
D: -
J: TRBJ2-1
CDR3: CASSFLYNEQFF
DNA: TGTGCCAGCAGCTTCTTATACAATGAGCAGTTCTTC

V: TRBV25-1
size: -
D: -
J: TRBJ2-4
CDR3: CASSDQAKNIQYF
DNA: TGTGCCAGCAGTGACCAAGCCAAAAACATTCAGTACTTC

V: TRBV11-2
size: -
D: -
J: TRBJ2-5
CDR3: CASSLRRGEETQYF
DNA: TGTGCCAGCAGCTTAAGACGCGGGGAAGAGACCCAGTACTTC

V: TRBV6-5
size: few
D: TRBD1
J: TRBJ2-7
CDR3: CASKGQGYEQYF
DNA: TGTGCCAGCAAAGGACAGGGGTACGAGCAGTACTTC

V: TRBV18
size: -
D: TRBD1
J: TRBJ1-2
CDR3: CASSPGLRQGDGYTF
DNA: TGTGCCAGCTCACCAGGTCTCCGACAGGGCGATGGCTACACCTTC

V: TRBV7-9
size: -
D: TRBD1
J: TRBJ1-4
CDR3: CASSQRDRVANEKLFF
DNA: TGTGCCAGCAGCCAGCGCGACAGGGTTGCTAATGAAAAACTGTTTTTT

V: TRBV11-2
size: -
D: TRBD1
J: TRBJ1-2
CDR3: CASSLDRWFSYTF
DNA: TGTGCCAGCAGCTTGGACAGGTGGTTTAGCTACACCTTC